This T cell receptor (beta chain) appears in the sequencing data of a study of PD-1 blockade in classical Hodgkin lymphoma (dated by TCRdb to the early 2020s). Background on the whole study: Nivolumab dosing was 3 mg/kg intravenously every 2 weeks, continuing until either disease progression or unacceptable toxicity. A peripheral blood immune signature of response to PD-1 blockade in classical Hodgkin lymphoma was defined using TCR beta sequencing and CyTOF. Summary of the overall study and its limitations: The study was restricted to a single clinical trial cohort, and the causes of repertoire differences, possibly disease activity or prior therapy, were left undefined. Baseline TCR diversity was reported as lower in newly diagnosed patients than in healthy donors, and lower still in relapsed/refractory patients. Among trial patients, those achieving complete response had baseline diversity similar to that of newly diagnosed patients, while diversity was significantly lower in partial responders and progressors. Lower diversity was observed in patients in whom nivolumab was started less than 1 year after ASCT, and these patients were excluded from later analyses so that confounding by immune reconstitution would be avoided. CD4+ but not CD8+ TCR diversity rose significantly by C4D1 (p=0.0027 vs p=0.16), most apparent in complete responders (p=0.02).

Comment on this clone: Its recognized antigen is unknown. Base quality data are lacking; no much larger clone is found one base away.

Sample time point, as interpreted from the label and publication: cycle 1 day 1 (C1D1), immediately before nivolumab initiation. Every trial patient had relapsed after autologous stem cell transplantation, and cohorts A, B and C differed in prior brentuximab vedotin exposure. The trial cohort was composed of roughly 60 patients with relapsed/refractory classical Hodgkin lymphoma, for whom complete response, partial response or progressive disease was recorded as best overall response. In the multi-cohort phase II CheckMate 205 trial, trial patients received single-agent nivolumab. An independent review committee assessed best overall response by applying the 2007 International Working Group response criteria. Trial PBMCs were collected immediately before nivolumab initiation (C1D1) and during therapy at cycle 2 day 1 and cycle 4 day 1. Peripheral blood was collected in 8 mL Vacutainer Cell Preparation Tubes, from which PBMCs were isolated by centrifugation and then cryopreserved.

Taken from the germline V gene, the CDR1 and CDR2 loops are SNHLY and FYNNEI. The CDR3, cysteine through phenylalanine, is 13 amino acids long. The entry retains the CDR3 DNA only, 39 bases that are in frame from base 1. Trimming leaves V shorter by 4 bases and J shorter by 7 bases, with the junction holding 5 bases beyond the gene matches. Genomic DNA was extracted with the Qiagen DNeasy kit from unsorted PBMCs and from negatively selected CD4+ and CD8+ fractions. Amplification of TCR beta CDR3 regions was done by immunoSEQ multiplex PCR with primers that anneal to V and J segments. Amplification bias was minimized using a synthetic immune receptor repertoire, and residual bias was removed computationally after sequencing. The authors' analysis ran thus. Repertoire diversity was quantified as the Shannon entropy index using custom Python scripts. Unsorted, CD4+ and CD8+ repertoires were analyzed separately, except in combined analyses where CD4+ and CD8+ sequences were merged in silico. A clone was considered expanded if an increase in frequency of at least 2-fold after treatment relative to C1D1 was found, and a pseudocount of 0.5 was applied to clones undetected at baseline. Clones with 0 or 1 copy at C1D1 were defined as singleton clones, while clones with 2 or more copies were defined as non-singleton clones. Clones expanded in unsorted samples were labelled as CD4+, CD8+ or unknown by matching protein sequences in sorted samples from the same patient. Diversity changes from C1D1 to C4D1 were tested in paired samples using Wilcoxon tests. Held by TCRdb, this immuneACCESS table contains in-frame sequences only and omits some clones. Under half of the omission traces to an unresolved V gene where checked; the cause of the rest is unknown. D and trimming were read from the DNA, whereas the V and J calls and clone size are those reported in that table. Recorded for this sample are some 10,000 clones; over 70% of them occurred a single time. The ten largest clonotypes hold 10% of the sample.

The receptor chain draws on TRBV2 and TRBJ1-2; TRBD1 fits 8 bases in the junction. The sequence was collected from a human donor with classical Hodgkin lymphoma. The sequenced sample was peripheral blood mononuclear cells (PBMCs), obtained at baseline. CDR3 protein: CASSGQGIGGYTF. The nucleotide sequence is TGTGCCAGCAGTGGACAGGGGATCGGTGGCTACACCTTC.